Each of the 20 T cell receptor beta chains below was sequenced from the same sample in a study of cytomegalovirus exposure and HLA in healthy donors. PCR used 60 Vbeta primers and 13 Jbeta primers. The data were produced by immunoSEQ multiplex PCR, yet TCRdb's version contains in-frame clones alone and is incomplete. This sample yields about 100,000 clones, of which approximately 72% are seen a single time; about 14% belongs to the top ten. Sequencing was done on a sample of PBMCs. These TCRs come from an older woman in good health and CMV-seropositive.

In DNA, the CDR3 is TGTGCCAGCAGTCCGACTAGCGGGCCCTACAATGAGCAGTTCTTC. Its protein is CASSPTSGPYNEQFF. V usage is TRBV6-4 and J usage is TRBJ2-1; 10 nucleotides line up with TRBD2. The CDR3 runs 15 residues. The V and J ends lost 5 bases and 2 bases, in that order; junction bases with no gene match: 3. CDR1 is MRHNA, CDR2 SNTAGT, per germline.

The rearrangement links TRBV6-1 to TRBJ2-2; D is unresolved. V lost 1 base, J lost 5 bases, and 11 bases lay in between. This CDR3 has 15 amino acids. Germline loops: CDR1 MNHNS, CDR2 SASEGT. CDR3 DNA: TGTGCCAGCAGTGAAGTGAGGTTAGGAACCGGGGAGCTGTTTTTT. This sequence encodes CASSEVRLGTGELFF.

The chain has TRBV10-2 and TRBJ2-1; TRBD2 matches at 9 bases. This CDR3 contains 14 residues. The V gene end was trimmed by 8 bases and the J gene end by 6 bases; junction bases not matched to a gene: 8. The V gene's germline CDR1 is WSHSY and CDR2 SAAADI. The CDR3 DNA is TGCGCCAGCGGAATAGCGGGAGAGGGCAATGAGCAGTTCTTC. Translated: CASGIAGEGNEQFF.

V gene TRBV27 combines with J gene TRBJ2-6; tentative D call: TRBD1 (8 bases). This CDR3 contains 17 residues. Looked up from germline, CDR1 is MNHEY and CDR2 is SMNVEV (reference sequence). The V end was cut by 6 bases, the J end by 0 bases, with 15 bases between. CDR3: CASRAGQASSGANVLTF. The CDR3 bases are TGTGCCAGCAGAGCGGGACAGGCCAGCTCTGGGGCCAACGTCCTGACTTTC.

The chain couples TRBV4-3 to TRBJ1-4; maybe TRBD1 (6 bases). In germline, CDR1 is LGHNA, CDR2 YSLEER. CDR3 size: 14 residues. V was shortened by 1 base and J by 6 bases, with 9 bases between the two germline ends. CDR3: CASSQGAGDEKLFF. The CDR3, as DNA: TGCGCCAGCAGCCAAGGGGCAGGGGATGAAAAACTGTTTTTT.

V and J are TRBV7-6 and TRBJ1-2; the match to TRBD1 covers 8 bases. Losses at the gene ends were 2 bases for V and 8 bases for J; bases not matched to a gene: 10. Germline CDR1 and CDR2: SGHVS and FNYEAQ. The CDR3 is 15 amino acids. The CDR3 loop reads CASSLNGQGAGGYTF. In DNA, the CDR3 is TGTGCCAGCAGCTTAAACGGTCAGGGGGCCGGCGGCTACACCTTC.

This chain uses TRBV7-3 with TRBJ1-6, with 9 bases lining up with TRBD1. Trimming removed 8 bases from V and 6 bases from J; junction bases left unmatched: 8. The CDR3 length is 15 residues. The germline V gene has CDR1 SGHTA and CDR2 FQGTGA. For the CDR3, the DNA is TGTGCCAGCTCTTCTAAGGACAGGGGTAATTCACCCCTCCACTTT. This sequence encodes CASSSKDRGNSPLHF.

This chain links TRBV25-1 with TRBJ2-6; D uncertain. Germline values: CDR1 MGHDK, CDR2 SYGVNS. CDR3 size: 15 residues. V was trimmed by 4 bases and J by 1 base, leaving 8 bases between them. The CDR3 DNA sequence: TGTGCCAGCAGTGCGCGCGAATCTGGGGCCAACGTCCTGACTTTC. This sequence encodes CASSARESGANVLTF.

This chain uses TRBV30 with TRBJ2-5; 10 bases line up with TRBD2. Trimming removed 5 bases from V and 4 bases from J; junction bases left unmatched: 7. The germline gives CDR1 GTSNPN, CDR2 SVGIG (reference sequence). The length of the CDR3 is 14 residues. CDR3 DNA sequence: TGTGCCTGGTACCCACTAGCGGGACTAGAGACCCAGTACTTC. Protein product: CAWYPLAGLETQYF.

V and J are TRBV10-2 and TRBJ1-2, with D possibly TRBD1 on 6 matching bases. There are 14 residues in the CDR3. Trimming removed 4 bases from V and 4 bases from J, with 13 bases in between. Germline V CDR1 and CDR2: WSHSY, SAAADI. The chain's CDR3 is CASSGRGGSYGYTF. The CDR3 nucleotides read TGCGCCAGCAGTGGAAGGGGGGGAAGCTATGGCTACACCTTC.

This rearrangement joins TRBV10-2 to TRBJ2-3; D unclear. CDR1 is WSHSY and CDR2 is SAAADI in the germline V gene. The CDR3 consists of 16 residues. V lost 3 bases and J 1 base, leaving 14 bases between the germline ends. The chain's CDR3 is CASSDPHGFGTDTQYF. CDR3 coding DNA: TGCGCCAGCAGTGACCCCCACGGGTTTGGCACAGATACGCAGTATTTT.

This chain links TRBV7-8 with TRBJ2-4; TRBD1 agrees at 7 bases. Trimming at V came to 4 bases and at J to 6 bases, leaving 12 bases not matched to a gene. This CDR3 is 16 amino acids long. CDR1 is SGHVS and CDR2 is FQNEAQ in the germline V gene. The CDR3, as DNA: TGTGCCAGCAGCTCAAGACAGGGTCGAATTGGAAACATTCAGTACTTC. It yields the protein CASSSRQGRIGNIQYF.

Here the CDR3 DNA reads TGTGCCAGCAGTCCAACGCGACAGGGGGTAGGAAACACCATATATTTT. Encoded protein: CASSPTRQGVGNTIYF. The chain has TRBV27 and TRBJ1-3, with TRBD1 matching 9 bases. V lost 5 bases to trimming and J lost 4 bases; unmatched junction nucleotides: 9. The CDR3 contains 16 residues. Germline V gene lookup returns CDR1 MNHEY and CDR2 SMNVEV (reference sequence).

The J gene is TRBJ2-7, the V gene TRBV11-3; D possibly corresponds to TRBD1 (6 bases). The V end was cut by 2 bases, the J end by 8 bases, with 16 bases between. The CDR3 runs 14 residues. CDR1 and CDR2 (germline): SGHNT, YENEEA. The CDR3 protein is CASSLSDSGTKQYF. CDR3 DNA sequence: TGTGCCAGCAGCTTATCGGACAGTGGTACGAAGCAGTACTTC.

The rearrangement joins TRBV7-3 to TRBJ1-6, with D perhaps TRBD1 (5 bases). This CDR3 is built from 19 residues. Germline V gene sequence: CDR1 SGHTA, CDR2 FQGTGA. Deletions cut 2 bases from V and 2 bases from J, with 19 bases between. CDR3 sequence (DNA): TGTGCCAGCAGCTTAGCGGCGGGACCCTTGGGAACCTATAATTCACCCCTCCACTTT. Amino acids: CASSLAAGPLGTYNSPLHF.

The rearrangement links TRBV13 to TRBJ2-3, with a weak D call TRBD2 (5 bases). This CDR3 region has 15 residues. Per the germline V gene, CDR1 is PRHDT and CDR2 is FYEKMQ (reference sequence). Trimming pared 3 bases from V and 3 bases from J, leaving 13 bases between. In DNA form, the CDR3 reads TGTGCCAGCAGCTTCCGGGATAAAGGAACAGATACGCAGTATTTT. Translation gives CASSFRDKGTDTQYF.

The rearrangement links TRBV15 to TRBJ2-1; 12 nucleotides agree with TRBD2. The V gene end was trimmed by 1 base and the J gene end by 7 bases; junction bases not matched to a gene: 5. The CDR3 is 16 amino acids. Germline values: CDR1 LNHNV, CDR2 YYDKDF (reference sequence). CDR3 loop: CATSRGLAGADNEQFF. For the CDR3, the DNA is TGTGCCACCAGCAGAGGACTAGCGGGGGCAGATAATGAGCAGTTCTTC. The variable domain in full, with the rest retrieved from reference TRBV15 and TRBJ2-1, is DAMVIQNPRYQVTQFGKPVTLSCSQTLNHNVMYWYQQKSSQAPKLLFHYYDKDFNNEADTPDNFQSRRPNTSFCFLDIRSPGLGDTAMYLCATSRGLAGADNEQFFGPGTRLTVL.

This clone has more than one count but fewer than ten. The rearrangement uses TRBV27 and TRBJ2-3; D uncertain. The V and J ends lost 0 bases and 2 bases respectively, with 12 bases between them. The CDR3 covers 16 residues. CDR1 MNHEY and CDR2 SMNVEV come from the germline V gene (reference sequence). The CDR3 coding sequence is TGTGCCAGCAGTTTATCCTACTATGTCCCCACAGATACGCAGTATTTT. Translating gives CASSLSYYVPTDTQYF.

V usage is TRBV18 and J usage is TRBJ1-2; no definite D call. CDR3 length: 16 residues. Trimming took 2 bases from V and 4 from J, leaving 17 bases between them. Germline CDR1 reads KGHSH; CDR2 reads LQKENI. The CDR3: CASSPGSPTNLYGYTF. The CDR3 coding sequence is TGTGCCAGCTCACCAGGTTCCCCAACTAACCTCTATGGCTACACCTTC.

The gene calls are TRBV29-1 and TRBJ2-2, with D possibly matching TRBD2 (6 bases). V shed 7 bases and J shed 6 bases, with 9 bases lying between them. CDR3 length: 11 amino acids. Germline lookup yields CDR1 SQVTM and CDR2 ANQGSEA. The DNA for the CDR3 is TGCAGCGCCTCGGGGGCCGGGGAGCTGTTTTTT. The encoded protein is CSASGAGELFF.